A selection of T cell receptor beta chains follows, all from one sample in a study of glioma-infiltrating T cells. TCRdb reprocessed the multiplex PCR reads via MiXCR and lists one record per CDR3 protein. The sample shows more than 95,000 distinct CDR3 sequences, more than 20% of them seen only once. The sample was glioma tissue, nonneoplastic brain tissue, or PBMCs (not recorded which). Receptors originate from a human donor with low-grade glioma or glioblastoma, undergoing nonglioma brain surgery, or in good health (not recorded which). Each CDR3 is given with its conserved first and last residue. Each record gives: clone size, D gene, J gene, V gene, CDR3 DNA, CDR3 protein. A D gene is named only where the DNA matches it firmly. Clone size is given for some rows only: seen once, a few or many times, or a class if the clone is expanded.

many | . | TRBJ2-3 | TRBV7-8 | TGTGCCAGCAGCTTAAGGCCATTATCCACAGATACGCAGTATTTT | CASSLRPLSTDTQYF
few | TRBD1 | TRBJ2-7 | TRBV7-9 | TGTGCCAGCAGCTTAGCTGGGGGTAGGACAGGGTGGACCTACGAGCAGTACTTC | CASSLAGGRTGWTYEQYF
few | . | TRBJ2-5 | TRBV19 | TGTGCCAGTAGTTTCGGCAGGGTTCCAGAGACCCAGTACTTC | CASSFGRVPETQYF
many | . | TRBJ2-3 | TRBV7-2 | TGTGCCAGCAGCCCGGGACACAGCACAGATACGCAGTATTTT | CASSPGHSTDTQYF
. | . | TRBJ2-3 | TRBV28 | TGTGCCTGCAGTTTATACGCCACAGATACGCAGTATTTT | CACSLYATDTQYF
many | TRBD1 | TRBJ1-2 | TRBV7-9 | TGTGCCAGCAGTACGCCAGGGGGTTTTTGGGGCTACACCTTC | CASSTPGGFWGYTF
. | TRBD2 | TRBJ2-3 | TRBV5-4 | TGTGCCAGCAGCCCCGGGACTAGCAGAACTAGCACAGATACGCAGTATTTT | CASSPGTSRTSTDTQYF
few | TRBD1 | TRBJ1-2 | TRBV10-3 | TGTGCCATCAGTGACCTGGGACAGGGGAACCTTAACTATGGCTACACCTTC | CAISDLGQGNLNYGYTF
. | TRBD2 | TRBJ2-7 | TRBV15 | TGTGCCACCAGAAGAGATTTGGAGGGAGGGGCGGGCCCGTACTTC | CATRRDLEGGAGPYF
. | . | TRBJ2-7 | TRBV7-2 | TGTGCCAGCAGCTTAGACATGAACTACGAGCAGTACTTC | CASSLDMNYEQYF
many | . | TRBJ2-1 | TRBV19 | TGTGCCAGTACCTCCCCCCACCGGACGGAGAATGAGCAGTTCTTC | CASTSPHRTENEQFF